Listed below are T cell receptor beta chains from one sample, sequenced in a study of blood T cell repertoires in COVID-19. Assay: immunoSEQ multiplex PCR; the TCRdb copy retains only in-frame clones and omits some. The profile shows hundreds of thousands of clones, about 88% of them singletons. The sequenced sample was PBMCs or T cells enriched from blood (not recorded which). The receptors here all came from a woman between 18 and 29 years old who had been exposed to COVID-19. CDR3s include the opening cysteine and the closing phenylalanine or tryptophan. The order of the fields is D gene, V gene, J gene, CDR3 protein, CDR3 DNA. D genes are given only for firm matches.

d_gene: NA
v_gene: TRBV27
j_gene: TRBJ1-6
CDR3aa: CASSWRQSSSYNSPLHF
CDR3nt: TGTGCCAGCAGTTGGCGACAGTCGAGCTCCTATAATTCACCCCTCCACTTT

d_gene: NA
v_gene: TRBV27
j_gene: TRBJ2-7
CDR3aa: CASSLQGLLGEQYF
CDR3nt: TGTGCCAGCAGCCTTCAAGGACTCCTCGGCGAGCAGTACTTC

d_gene: NA
v_gene: TRBV14
j_gene: TRBJ1-1
CDR3aa: CASSQDSGGLLNTEAFF
CDR3nt: TGTGCCAGCAGCCAAGATTCTGGGGGCCTCTTGAACACTGAAGCTTTCTTT

d_gene: TRBD1
v_gene: TRBV30
j_gene: TRBJ1-6
CDR3aa: CAVGQGGNNSPLHF
CDR3nt: TGTGCGGTGGGACAGGGGGGTAATAATTCACCCCTCCACTTT

d_gene: TRBD1
v_gene: TRBV7-2
j_gene: TRBJ1-4
CDR3aa: CASSLQGAANEKLFF
CDR3nt: TGTGCCAGCAGCTTACAGGGGGCCGCTAATGAAAAACTGTTTTTT

d_gene: NA
v_gene: TRBV19
j_gene: TRBJ1-6
CDR3aa: CAHKEAKGNSPLHF
CDR3nt: TGTGCCCATAAGGAGGCTAAGGGCAATTCACCCCTCCACTTT

d_gene: NA
v_gene: TRBV4-2
j_gene: TRBJ1-4
CDR3aa: CASSQEGLDPATNEKLFF
CDR3nt: TGTGCCAGCAGCCAAGAGGGGCTGGACCCTGCAACTAATGAAAAACTGTTTTTT

d_gene: TRBD2
v_gene: TRBV18
j_gene: TRBJ2-7
CDR3aa: CASSPLSGLAGEQYF
CDR3nt: TGTGCCAGCTCACCACTCTCCGGACTAGCGGGAGAGCAGTACTTC

d_gene: NA
v_gene: TRBV18
j_gene: TRBJ1-2
CDR3aa: CASSPEGVGYTF
CDR3nt: TGTGCCAGCTCACCAGAAGGGGTTGGCTACACCTTC

d_gene: NA
v_gene: TRBV18
j_gene: TRBJ2-5
CDR3aa: CASSPISPSGTQYF
CDR3nt: TGTGCCAGCTCACCAATTAGCCCGAGTGGGACCCAGTACTTC

d_gene: NA
v_gene: TRBV7-2
j_gene: TRBJ1-2
CDR3aa: CASSPGLYGYTF
CDR3nt: TGTGCCAGCAGCCCAGGGTTGTATGGCTACACCTTC

d_gene: TRBD2
v_gene: TRBV5-6
j_gene: TRBJ2-7
CDR3aa: CASSLAGAWDSEQYF
CDR3nt: TGTGCCAGCAGCTTAGCGGGAGCTTGGGATTCCGAGCAGTACTTC

d_gene: NA
v_gene: TRBV12-3/TRBV12-4
j_gene: TRBJ1-5
CDR3aa: CASSLGGQPQHF
CDR3nt: TGTGCCAGCAGTTTGGGAGGACAGCCCCAGCATTTT

d_gene: NA
v_gene: TRBV7-2
j_gene: TRBJ2-5
CDR3aa: CASSLSSETQYF
CDR3nt: TGTGCCAGCAGCTTATCTTCAGAGACCCAGTACTTC

d_gene: NA
v_gene: TRBV30
j_gene: TRBJ1-4
CDR3aa: CAWSEKTLATTNEKLFF
CDR3nt: TGTGCCTGGAGCGAAAAGACACTGGCGACAACTAATGAAAAACTGTTTTTT

d_gene: TRBD1
v_gene: TRBV6-5
j_gene: TRBJ2-7
CDR3aa: CASSYTGQGEYEQYF
CDR3nt: TGTGCCAGCAGTTACACGGGACAGGGAGAATACGAGCAGTACTTC

d_gene: NA
v_gene: TRBV28
j_gene: TRBJ2-2
CDR3aa: CASSFSGRVWELFF
CDR3nt: TGTGCCAGCAGTTTTAGTGGTCGGGTTTGGGAGCTGTTTTTT

d_gene: NA
v_gene: TRBV2
j_gene: TRBJ2-7
CDR3aa: CASSEAWDLYEQYF
CDR3nt: TGTGCCAGCAGTGAAGCCTGGGACTTATACGAGCAGTACTTC

d_gene: NA
v_gene: TRBV28
j_gene: TRBJ1-4
CDR3aa: CASSSMGSANEKLFF
CDR3nt: TGTGCCAGCAGCTCTATGGGTAGCGCTAATGAAAAACTGTTTTTT

d_gene: TRBD1
v_gene: TRBV29-1
j_gene: TRBJ2-7
CDR3aa: CSVEAVRQGTYEQYF
CDR3nt: TGCAGCGTTGAAGCTGTGAGACAGGGAACCTACGAGCAGTACTTC

d_gene: NA
v_gene: TRBV28
j_gene: TRBJ1-4
CDR3aa: CASSPDSINEKLFF
CDR3nt: TGTGCCAGCAGTCCAGACAGCATTAATGAAAAACTGTTTTTT

d_gene: NA
v_gene: TRBV15
j_gene: TRBJ2-3
CDR3aa: CATSREQAERDTQYF
CDR3nt: TGTGCCACCAGCAGAGAGCAAGCCGAGAGGGATACGCAGTATTTT

d_gene: TRBD1
v_gene: TRBV6-5
j_gene: TRBJ2-7
CDR3aa: CASSRTGHSYEQYF
CDR3nt: TGTGCCAGCAGCCGGACAGGGCACTCCTACGAGCAGTACTTC

d_gene: NA
v_gene: TRBV5-1
j_gene: TRBJ1-2
CDR3aa: CASSLFGGSNYGYTF
CDR3nt: TGCGCCAGCAGCTTGTTCGGCGGTTCGAACTATGGCTACACCTTC

d_gene: TRBD1
v_gene: TRBV9
j_gene: TRBJ1-3
CDR3aa: CASSRSGQGSGPSGNTIYF
CDR3nt: TGTGCCAGCAGCCGATCGGGACAGGGATCCGGGCCCTCTGGAAACACCATATATTTT

d_gene: NA
v_gene: TRBV14
j_gene: TRBJ2-1
CDR3aa: CASSQDIGQIGNEQFF
CDR3nt: TGTGCCAGCAGCCAAGATATAGGACAGATAGGTAATGAGCAGTTCTTC

d_gene: TRBD2
v_gene: TRBV9
j_gene: TRBJ2-1
CDR3aa: CASSVLSGGADEQFF
CDR3nt: TGTGCCAGCAGCGTCTTGAGCGGGGGGGCCGATGAGCAGTTCTTC

d_gene: TRBD2
v_gene: TRBV7-8
j_gene: TRBJ2-2
CDR3aa: CASSWGLAGGTTGELFF
CDR3nt: TGTGCCAGCAGCTGGGGACTAGCGGGAGGTACCACCGGGGAGCTGTTTTTT

d_gene: TRBD2
v_gene: TRBV4-2
j_gene: TRBJ2-1
CDR3aa: CASSTSGSGYNEQFF
CDR3nt: TGTGCCAGCAGCACTAGCGGGAGTGGTTACAATGAGCAGTTCTTC

d_gene: NA
v_gene: TRBV5-6
j_gene: TRBJ2-5
CDR3aa: CASSLAQRRETQYF
CDR3nt: TGTGCCAGCAGCTTGGCCCAGCGCCGAGAGACCCAGTACTTC

d_gene: NA
v_gene: TRBV2
j_gene: TRBJ1-2
CDR3aa: CASSEQMSNYGYTF
CDR3nt: TGTGCCAGCAGTGAGCAGATGTCTAACTATGGCTACACCTTC

d_gene: TRBD1
v_gene: TRBV5-1
j_gene: TRBJ2-7
CDR3aa: CASSLLGTGESEQYF
CDR3nt: TGCGCCAGCAGCTTGTTAGGGACAGGGGAGTCCGAGCAGTACTTC